Sequencing of this T cell receptor beta chain was carried out in a study of T cell repertoires in cytomegalovirus infection. About the study: Through public TCR beta signatures, both CMV infection and matching HLA type were indicated. The study's findings and limits: CMV-specific TCR beta clonotypes restricted by HLA-C dominated the ex vivo response. Summed frequency of shared TCR beta families picked out CMV carriers who also had the relevant HLA.

Points on this clonotype: Its antigen is not identified.

A single record per CDR3 protein comes from TCRdb applying MiXCR to the reads. The data show 170,000 or so distinct CDR3 sequences, with approximately 15% seen just once and 27% held by the top ten. The CDR3 covers 14 residues. CDR1 and CDR2 from the germline V gene are MDHEN and SYDVKM. Losses at the gene ends were 6 bases for V and 3 bases for J; bases not matched to a gene: 6. This clonotype was obtained from a human donor in good health (CMV status not recorded). Some clones in this sample may be carry-over from other donors' samples. The sequenced sample was PBMCs. The chain uses TRBV28 and TRBJ1-1; 8 bases align to TRBD1. CDR3 nucleotides: TGTGCCAGCAGGGACAGGGTGCGACACACTGAAGCTTTCTTT. This translates into CASRDRVRHTEAFF.